This T cell receptor beta chain was recovered during a study of T cell responses to AZD1222 COVID-19 vaccine (dated by TCRdb to the early 2020s). Concerning the study at large: AZD1222 recipients whose second dose came at about 4 weeks and those whose second dose came at about 12 weeks were combined into one group, since spike-specific TCR depth and breadth did not differ between the two schedules. Trial participants were enrolled by age into 18-55, 56-69 and 70-plus year subgroups, with about 150, 28 and 57 TCR-sequenced participants respectively. TCR sequencing was performed for more than 230 trial participants, of whom about 200 were given two doses of AZD1222 and some 26 were given two doses of MenACWY control vaccine. The paper as a whole reports these results and caveats: CD4 TCRs associated with the vaccine covered the entire spike protein, and the dominant responses were in regions 160-218 and 743-854. Participants were mostly white British, with more females than males. The authors suggested clonal diversity may have been underestimated. The 56-69-year group was small, and its depth increase did not reach significance, likely because of low power. Reportedly, close to half of the unique spike-specific TCRs recognized epitopes lying outside the regions that are mutated in the B.1.351 and B.1.1.7 variants. Conclusions about previously exposed vaccinees are limited because only five to seven AZD1222 recipients were SARS-CoV-2 seropositive at baseline. After two AZD1222 doses, spike-specific TCR breadth and depth were significantly higher than at day 0 and than in MenACWY recipients. Because no day 14 peak-response samples were available, repertoires were characterized only after the peak T cell response.

At the junction V is shortened by 10 bases and J by 10 bases; bases outside the gene matches: 10. CDR1 SGHVS and CDR2 FQNEAQ are derived from the germline V gene. Counted from cysteine to phenylalanine, this CDR3 has 13 amino acids. Kept here is only the CDR3 DNA, which spans 39 bases and is read in frame from base 1. The CDR3 regions of human TCRbeta chains were analyzed by immunosequencing. Per the source publication's procedure: Repertoire TCRs were checked for matches against a reference library of SARS-CoV-2-specific TCRs that had been generated using the MIRA antigen-specificity platform. Breadth was defined as the fraction of unique TCRs that were SARS-CoV-2-associated. Depth was defined as the fraction of total T cells that were SARS-CoV-2-associated. Using the MIRA data, each spike-specific TCR was mapped to the spike region that the TCR reacts to and placed in a CD4 or CD8 class. Log10-transformed breadth and depth values were compared by one-way ANOVA with Sidak's multiple comparisons tests. TCRdb took this table from immuneACCESS and kept in-frame rearrangements with V and J called. Such tables lack part of the clones; where checked against another copy, unresolved V genes explain under half of the gap, and the rest is unexplained. That table furnishes V, J and clone size, whereas the DNA furnished D and trimming. In this sample the table shows about 76,000 clones, around nine tenths of which occur a single time. Jointly, the top ten make up approximately 4.2% of the sample.

In light of the paper, this sample's time point label describes: baseline before first vaccination. Vaccinee samples came from UK trials COV001 and COV002, including a single-blind randomized controlled phase 2/3 trial of AZD1222 (ChAdOx1 nCoV-19) in healthy adults. Trial participant PBMC samples were collected at day 0 and day 28 after the second dose for TCRbeta chain sequencing. A remark on this clone: It lacks a known antigen. Base quality data are lacking; no much larger clone is found one base away.

Rearrangement joined TRBV7-8 to TRBJ2-3; 11 middle bases align to TRBD1. This sample comprised peripheral blood, obtained on day 0 of AZD1222 vaccination. The source is an adult in good health. The sequenced DNA is TGTGCCACCGGACAGGGGGCGCAGGGGGCGCAGTATTTT. It codes for CATGQGAQGAQYF.